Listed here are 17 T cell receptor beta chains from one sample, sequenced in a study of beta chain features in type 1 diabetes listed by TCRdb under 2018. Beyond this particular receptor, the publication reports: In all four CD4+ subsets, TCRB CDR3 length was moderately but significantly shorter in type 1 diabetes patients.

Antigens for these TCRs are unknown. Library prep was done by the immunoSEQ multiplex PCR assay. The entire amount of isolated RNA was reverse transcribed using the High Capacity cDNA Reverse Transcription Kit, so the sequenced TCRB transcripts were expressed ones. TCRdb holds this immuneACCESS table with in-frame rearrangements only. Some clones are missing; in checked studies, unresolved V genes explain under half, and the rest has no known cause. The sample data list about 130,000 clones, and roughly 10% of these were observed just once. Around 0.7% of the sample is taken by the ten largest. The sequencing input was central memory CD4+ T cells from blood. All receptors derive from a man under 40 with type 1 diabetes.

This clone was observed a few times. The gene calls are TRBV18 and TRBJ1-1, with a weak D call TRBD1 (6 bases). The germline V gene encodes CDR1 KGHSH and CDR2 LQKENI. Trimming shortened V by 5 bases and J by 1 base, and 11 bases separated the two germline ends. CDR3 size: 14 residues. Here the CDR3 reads CASSNGRGNTEAFF. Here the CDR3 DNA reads TGTGCCAGCTCAAATGGCAGGGGGAACACTGAAGCTTTCTTT.

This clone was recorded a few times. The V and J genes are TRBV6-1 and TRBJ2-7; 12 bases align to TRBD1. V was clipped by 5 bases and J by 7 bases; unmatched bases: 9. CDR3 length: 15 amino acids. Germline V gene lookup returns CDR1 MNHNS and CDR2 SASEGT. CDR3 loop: CASSQAGTGGQEQYF. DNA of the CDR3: TGTGCCAGCAGTCAGGCCGGGACAGGGGGCCAGGAGCAGTACTTC.

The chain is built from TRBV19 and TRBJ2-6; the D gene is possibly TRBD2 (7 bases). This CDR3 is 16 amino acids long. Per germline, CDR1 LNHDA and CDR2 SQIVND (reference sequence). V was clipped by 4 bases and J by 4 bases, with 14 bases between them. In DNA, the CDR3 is TGTGCCAGTAGTAGCGGGGGCGCGTCCGGGGCCAACGTCCTGACTTTC. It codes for CASSSGGASGANVLTF.

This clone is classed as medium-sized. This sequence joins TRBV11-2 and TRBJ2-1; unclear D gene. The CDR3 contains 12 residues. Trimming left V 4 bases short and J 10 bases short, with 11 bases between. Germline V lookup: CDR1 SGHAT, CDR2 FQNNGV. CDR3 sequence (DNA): TGTGCCAGCAGCTCCCAGGTTGGGGAGCAGTTCTTC. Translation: CASSSQVGEQFF. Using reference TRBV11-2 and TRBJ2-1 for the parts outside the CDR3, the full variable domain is EAGVAQSPRYKIIEKRQSVAFWCNPISGHATLYWYQQILGQGPKLLIQFQNNGVVDDSQLPKDRFSAERLKGVDSTLKIQPAKLEDSAVYLCASSSQVGEQFFGPGTRLTVL.

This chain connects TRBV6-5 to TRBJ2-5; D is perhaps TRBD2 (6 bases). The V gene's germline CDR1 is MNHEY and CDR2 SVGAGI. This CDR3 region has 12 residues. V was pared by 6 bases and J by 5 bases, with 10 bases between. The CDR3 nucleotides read TGTGCCAGCAGGGGGACTGTGGAGACCCAGTACTTC. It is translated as CASRGTVETQYF.

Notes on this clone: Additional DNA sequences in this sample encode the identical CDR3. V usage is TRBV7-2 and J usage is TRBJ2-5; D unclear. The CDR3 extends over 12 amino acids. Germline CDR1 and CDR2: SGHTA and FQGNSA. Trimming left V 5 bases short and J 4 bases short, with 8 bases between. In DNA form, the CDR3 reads TGTGCCAGCAGCCCCACATCAGAGACCCAGTACTTC. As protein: CASSPTSETQYF. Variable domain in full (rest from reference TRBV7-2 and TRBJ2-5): GAGVSQSPSNKVTEKGKDVELRCDPISGHTALYWYRQSLGQGLEFLIYFQGNSAPDKSGLPSDRFSAERTGGSVSTLTIQRTQQEDSAVYLCASSPTSETQYFGPGTRLLVL.

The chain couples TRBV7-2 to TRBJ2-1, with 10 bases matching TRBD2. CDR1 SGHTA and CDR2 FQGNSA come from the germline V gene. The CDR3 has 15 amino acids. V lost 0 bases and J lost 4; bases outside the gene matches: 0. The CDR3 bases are TGTGCCAGCAGCTTAGCTAGCGGGGGGTACAATGAGCAGTTCTTC. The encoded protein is CASSLASGGYNEQFF.

The CDR3 is CASSPGEANEQYF. In DNA, the CDR3 is TGTGCCAGCAGCCCAGGGGAAGCCAACGAGCAGTACTTC. The V call is TRBV11-2, the J call TRBJ2-7, with D possibly TRBD1 on 6 matching bases. The germline gives CDR1 SGHAT, CDR2 FQNNGV. Trimming took off 5 bases at V and 5 bases at J, with 13 bases between the two ends. This CDR3 region has 13 residues.

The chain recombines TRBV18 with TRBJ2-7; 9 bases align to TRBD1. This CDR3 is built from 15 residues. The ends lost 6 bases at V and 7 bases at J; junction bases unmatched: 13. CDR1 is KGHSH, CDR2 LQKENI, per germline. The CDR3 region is CASSLLGGQGTEQYF. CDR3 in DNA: TGTGCCAGCTCTCTCCTTGGGGGACAGGGTACGGAGCAGTACTTC.

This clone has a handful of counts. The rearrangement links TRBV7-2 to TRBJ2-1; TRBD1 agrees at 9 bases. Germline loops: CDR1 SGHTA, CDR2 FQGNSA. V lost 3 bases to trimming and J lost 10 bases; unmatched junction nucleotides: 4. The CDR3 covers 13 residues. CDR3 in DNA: TGTGCCAGCAGCTTGGATGGGACAGGGGAGCAGTTCTTC. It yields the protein CASSLDGTGEQFF. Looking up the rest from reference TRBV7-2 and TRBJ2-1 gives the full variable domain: GAGVSQSPSNKVTEKGKDVELRCDPISGHTALYWYRQSLGQGLEFLIYFQGNSAPDKSGLPSDRFSAERTGGSVSTLTIQRTQQEDSAVYLCASSLDGTGEQFFGPGTRLTVL.

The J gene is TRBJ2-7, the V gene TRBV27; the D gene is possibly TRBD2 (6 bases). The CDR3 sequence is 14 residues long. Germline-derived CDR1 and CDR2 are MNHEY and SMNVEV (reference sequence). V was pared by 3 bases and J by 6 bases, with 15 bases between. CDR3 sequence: CASSFTGTGGEQYF. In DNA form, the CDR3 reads TGTGCCAGCAGTTTTACCGGGACCGGGGGCGAGCAGTACTTC.

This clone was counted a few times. CDR3 DNA: TGTGCCAGCACCAATTCTTTTCGGGAGACCCAGTACTTC. The encoded protein is CASTNSFRETQYF. The chain joins TRBV7-2 to TRBJ2-5; D is undetermined. Between the trimmed V and J ends, which lost 7 bases and 5 bases, there was a span of 14 bases. The CDR3 sequence is 13 residues long. CDR1 SGHTA and CDR2 FQGNSA come from the germline V gene.

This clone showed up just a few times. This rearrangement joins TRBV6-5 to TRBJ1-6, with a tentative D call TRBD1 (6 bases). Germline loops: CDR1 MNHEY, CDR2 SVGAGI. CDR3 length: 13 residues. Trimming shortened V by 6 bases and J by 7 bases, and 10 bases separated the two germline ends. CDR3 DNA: TGTGCCAGCAGGTCGGACAGAAATTCACCCCTCCACTTT. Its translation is CASRSDRNSPLHF.

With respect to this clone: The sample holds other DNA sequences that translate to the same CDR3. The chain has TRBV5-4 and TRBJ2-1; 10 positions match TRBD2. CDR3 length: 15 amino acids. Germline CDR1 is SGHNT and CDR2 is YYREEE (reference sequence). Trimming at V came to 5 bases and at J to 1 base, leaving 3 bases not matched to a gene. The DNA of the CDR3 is TGTGCCAGCAGTCATAGCGGGGGGTCCTACAATGAGCAGTTCTTC. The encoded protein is CASSHSGGSYNEQFF. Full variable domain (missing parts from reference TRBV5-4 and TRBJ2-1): ETGVTQSPTHLIKTRGQQVTLRCSSQSGHNTVSWYQQALGQGPQFIFQYYREEENGRGNFPPRFSGLQFPNYSSELNVNALELDDSALYLCASSHSGGSYNEQFFGPGTRLTVL.

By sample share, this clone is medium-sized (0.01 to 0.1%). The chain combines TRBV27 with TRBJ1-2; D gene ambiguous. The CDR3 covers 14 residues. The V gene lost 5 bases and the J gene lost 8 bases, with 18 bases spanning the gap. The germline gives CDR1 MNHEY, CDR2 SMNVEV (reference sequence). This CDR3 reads CASSPDGGSGGYTF. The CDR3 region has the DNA TGTGCCAGCAGTCCGGACGGAGGAAGCGGGGGCTACACCTTC.

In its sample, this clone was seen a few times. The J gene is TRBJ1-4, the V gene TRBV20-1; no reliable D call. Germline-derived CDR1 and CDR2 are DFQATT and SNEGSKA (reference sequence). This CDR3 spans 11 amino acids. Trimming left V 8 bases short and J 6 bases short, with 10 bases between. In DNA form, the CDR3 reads TGCAGTCCCTATATGGATGAAAAACTGTTTTTT. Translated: CSPYMDEKLFF.

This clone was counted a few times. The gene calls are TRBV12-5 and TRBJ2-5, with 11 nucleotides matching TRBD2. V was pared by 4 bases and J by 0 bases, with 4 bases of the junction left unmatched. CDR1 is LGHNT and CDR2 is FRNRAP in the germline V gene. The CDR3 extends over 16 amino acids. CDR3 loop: CASGSGTSGYQETQYF. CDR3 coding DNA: TGTGCTAGTGGTTCCGGGACTAGCGGCTACCAAGAGACCCAGTACTTC.